Each of the 28 T cell receptor beta chains below was sequenced from the same sample in a study of blood T cell repertoires in COVID-19. Assay: immunoSEQ multiplex PCR; the TCRdb copy retains only in-frame clones and omits some. The profile shows under 200,000 clones, about 83% of them singletons. Material for sequencing was peripheral blood. The receptors shown here come from a human donor in a cohort sampled during active COVID-19.

The chain links TRBV10-3 to TRBJ2-7; 7 bases are a match to TRBD1. This CDR3 contains 14 residues. The V gene's germline CDR1 is ENHRY and CDR2 SYGVKD. The V segment lost 4 bases and the J segment 0 bases; nucleotides outside the gene matches: 3. CDR3 coding DNA: TGTGCCATCAGTGGGGGGACAGCCTCCTACGAGCAGTACTTC. As protein: CAISGGTASYEQYF.

This sequence joins TRBV6-5 and TRBJ2-7, with D maybe TRBD2 (7 bases). Germline loops: CDR1 MNHEY, CDR2 SVGAGI. CDR3 size: 11 residues. Trimming took 9 bases from V and 6 from J, leaving 12 bases between them. The CDR3 DNA reads TGTGCCAGGGGGGGGGCTAGCGAGCAGTACTTC. It encodes CARGGASEQYF.

The chain couples TRBV6-5 to TRBJ1-4; D is possibly TRBD1 (6 bases). Germline CDR1 is MNHEY and CDR2 is SVGAGI. V gave up 4 bases and J gave up 5 bases, with 14 bases separating them. This CDR3 is built from 15 residues. CDR3 DNA: TGTGCCAGCAGTTCCAACAGGGCCATAAATGAAAAACTGTTTTTT. It specifies CASSSNRAINEKLFF.

The rearrangement links TRBV24-1 to TRBJ1-2; 8 bases fit TRBD1. The V segment lost 3 bases and the J segment 4 bases; nucleotides outside the gene matches: 3. Germline assignment: CDR1 KGHDR and CDR2 SFDVKD. The CDR3 is 14 amino acids. As DNA, the CDR3 is TGTGCCACCAGTGATGATACAGGGGGCTATGGCTACACCTTC. It translates to CATSDDTGGYGYTF.

The chain has TRBV6-2 or TRBV6-3 and TRBJ2-3; TRBD2 matches at 13 bases. With 5 bases clipped from V and 4 bases from J, the junction kept 6 bases outside the gene matches. This CDR3 is built from 16 residues. Germline-derived CDR1 and CDR2 are MNHEY and SVGEGT. CDR3 nucleotide sequence: TGTGCCAGCAGTACCCGGACTAGCGGGGGTGCAGATACGCAGTATTTT. Protein sequence: CASSTRTSGGADTQYF.

This chain joins TRBV6-5 and TRBJ2-1; 9 bases agree with TRBD2. Germline trimming cut 4 bases from V and 5 bases from J; bases unmatched to any gene: 9. The CDR3 extends over 16 amino acids. CDR1 and CDR2 from the germline V gene are MNHEY and SVGAGI. CDR3 loop: CASSSFSGSFDNEQFF. CDR3 nucleotide sequence: TGTGCCAGCAGTTCCTTTAGCGGGAGTTTCGACAATGAGCAGTTCTTC.

The rearrangement links TRBV5-1 to TRBJ2-5; TRBD2 matches 8 bases. Germline values: CDR1 SGHRS, CDR2 YFSETQ. The CDR3 is 15 amino acids. Germline trimming cut 4 bases from V and 2 bases from J; bases unmatched to any gene: 7. As DNA, the CDR3 is TGCGCCAGCAGCGCCGGACTAGCCCAACAAGAGACCCAGTACTTC. It is translated as CASSAGLAQQETQYF. The complete variable domain, with remaining parts taken from reference TRBV5-1 and TRBJ2-5, reads KAGVTQTPRYLIKTRGQQVTLSCSPISGHRSVSWYQQTPGQGLQFLFEYFSETQRNKGNFPGRFSGRQFSNSRSEMNVSTLELGDSALYLCASSAGLAQQETQYFGPGTRLLVL.

The chain joins TRBV7-8 to TRBJ2-5, with a possible D match to TRBD2 (6 bases). Trimming shortened V by 4 bases and J by 2 bases, and 14 bases separated the two germline ends. CDR3 length: 15 residues. In germline, CDR1 is SGHVS, CDR2 FQNEAQ. The CDR3 DNA sequence: TGTGCCAGCAGCTCGAAGCGGGCCTCACAAGAGACCCAGTACTTC. This gives the protein CASSSKRASQETQYF.

This chain connects TRBV28 to TRBJ1-2; no clear D. Deletions cut 7 bases from V and 1 base from J, with 10 bases between. Germline values: CDR1 MDHEN, CDR2 SYDVKM. This CDR3 contains 13 residues. CDR3 sequence reads: CASTRRDNYGYTF. The CDR3 coding sequence is TGTGCCAGCACTCGTCGAGATAACTATGGCTACACCTTC.

This clone was seen a handful of times. V and J are TRBV11-1 and TRBJ2-1, with 8 nucleotides matching TRBD1. CDR1 is SGHAT, CDR2 FQDESV, per germline (reference sequence). V lost 5 bases and J lost 7; bases outside the gene matches: 7. This CDR3 is 14 amino acids long. The CDR3: CASSLGDRRNEQFF. The DNA of the CDR3 is TGTGCCAGCAGCCTCGGGGACAGGCGGAATGAGCAGTTCTTC.

The V and J genes are TRBV11-3 and TRBJ2-7, with D possibly being TRBD1 (6 bases). The CDR3 consists of 15 residues. The germline V gene encodes CDR1 SGHNT and CDR2 YENEEA. Trimming shortened V by 1 base and J by 0 bases, and 10 bases separated the two germline ends. CDR3 region: CASSLGTASSYEQYF. In nucleotides, the CDR3 is TGTGCCAGCAGCTTAGGGACAGCGTCCTCCTACGAGCAGTACTTC.

This clone was observed once. The chain uses TRBV19 and TRBJ1-3; D is unresolved. Trimming took 4 bases from V and 0 from J, leaving 13 bases between them. The CDR3 consists of 16 residues. Germline V gene lookup returns CDR1 LNHDA and CDR2 SQIVND (reference sequence). In nucleotides, the CDR3 is TGTGCCAGTAGTAGTACGGGAATCCTCTCTGGAAACACCATATATTTT. The encoded protein is CASSSTGILSGNTIYF.

V gene TRBV28 combines with J gene TRBJ2-7, with 11 bases lining up with TRBD2. The CDR3 is made up of 15 amino acids. With 5 bases clipped from V and 3 bases from J, the junction kept 6 bases outside the gene matches. The germline V gene has CDR1 MDHEN and CDR2 SYDVKM. The CDR3 DNA reads as TGTGCCAGCAGTCCCCGACTAGCGGGACTCTACGAGCAGTACTTC. Residues: CASSPRLAGLYEQYF. Looking up the rest from reference TRBV28 and TRBJ2-7 gives the full variable domain: DVKVTQSSRYLVKRTGEKVFLECVQDMDHENMFWYRQDPGLGLRLIYFSYDVKMKEKGDIPEGYSVSREKKERFSLILESASTNQTSMYLCASSPRLAGLYEQYFGPGTRLTVT.

V is TRBV9 and J is TRBJ2-1; 7 nucleotides match TRBD2. Germline assignment: CDR1 SGDLS and CDR2 YYNGEE. Trimming cost V 7 bases and J 9 bases; bases outside gene matches: 13. This CDR3 region has 14 residues. The CDR3, as DNA: TGTGCCAGCGGGGGAGGGCTAGGATTAGGTGAGCAGTTCTTC. Protein: CASGGGLGLGEQFF.

The CDR3 nucleotides read TGTGCCAGCAGTCCTAGCACAGATACGCAGTATTTT. This sequence encodes CASSPSTDTQYF. V is TRBV27 and J is TRBJ2-3, with D hard to call. The CDR3 contains 12 residues. The germline V gene encodes CDR1 MNHEY and CDR2 SMNVEV (reference sequence). The V and J ends lost 5 bases and 0 bases respectively, with 3 bases between them.

The chain couples TRBV6-5 to TRBJ1-5; the match to TRBD1 covers 10 bases. From germline, CDR1 is MNHEY and CDR2 SVGAGI. There are 14 residues in the CDR3. V lost 2 bases and J lost 9; bases outside the gene matches: 4. CDR3 residues: CASSYRDRGWPQHF. The CDR3, as DNA: TGTGCCAGCAGTTACCGGGACAGGGGTTGGCCCCAGCATTTT.

The DNA for the CDR3 is TGTGCCAGCAGTGAAGCTGCGTTTTCTTACGAGCAGTACTTC. It yields the protein CASSEAAFSYEQYF. The chain couples TRBV6-1 to TRBJ2-7; no definite D call. CDR3 size: 14 residues. Germline V gene lookup returns CDR1 MNHNS and CDR2 SASEGT. Deletions cut 0 bases from V and 4 bases from J, with 10 bases between.

The CDR3 spells CASSPSGTGETQYF. The CDR3 nucleotides are TGCGCCAGCAGCCCCTCCGGGACAGGGGAGACCCAGTACTTC. The J gene is TRBJ2-5, the V gene TRBV5-1, with 9 bases lining up with TRBD1. The CDR3 covers 14 residues. Germline values: CDR1 SGHRS, CDR2 YFSETQ. Germline trimming cut 4 bases from V and 5 bases from J; bases unmatched to any gene: 6.

This chain links TRBV6-5 with TRBJ1-1; D call uncertain. Germline CDR1 and CDR2: MNHEY and SVGAGI. V was clipped by 8 bases and J by 4 bases, with 14 bases between them. The CDR3 has 13 amino acids. The CDR3 bases are TGTGCCAGCGAGTTTTCGGGTACCACTGAAGCTTTCTTT. It yields the protein CASEFSGTTEAFF.

This chain joins TRBV5-5 and TRBJ1-2, with D possibly being TRBD1 (6 bases). Between the trimmed V and J ends, which lost 1 base and 6 bases, there was a span of 13 bases. From germline, CDR1 is SGHKS and CDR2 YYEKEE (reference sequence). This CDR3 has 14 residues. The DNA for the CDR3 is TGTGCCAGCAGCTTGAATGGACAGAGTGATGGCTACACCTTC. This codes for CASSLNGQSDGYTF.

The chain couples TRBV4-1 to TRBJ2-1; TRBD2 matches 9 bases. The J segment lost 10 bases and the V segment lost 0 bases, leaving 10 bases of the junction unmatched. The germline V gene has CDR1 MGHRA and CDR2 YSYEKL. The CDR3 totals 16 residues. The CDR3 DNA sequence: TGCGCCAGCAGCCAAGATGCTAGCGGGGTCCGGGGGGAGCAGTTCTTC. It yields the protein CASSQDASGVRGEQFF.

The J gene is TRBJ1-1, the V gene TRBV24-1, with TRBD1 as a possible D gene (6 bases). This CDR3 comprises 14 residues. CDR1 and CDR2 (germline): KGHDR, SFDVKD. Trimming shortened V by 0 bases and J by 7 bases, and 11 bases separated the two germline ends. This CDR3 reads CATSDLAGENEAFF. CDR3 bases: TGTGCCACCAGTGATTTGGCAGGGGAGAATGAAGCTTTCTTT.

V and J are TRBV11-2 and TRBJ2-7; 8 bases are shared with TRBD2. J lost 5 bases, V lost 5 bases, and 11 bases had no gene match. In germline, CDR1 is SGHAT, CDR2 FQNNGV. CDR3 length equals 15 residues. CDR3: CASSGERGSIHEQYF. The CDR3 DNA sequence: TGTGCCAGCAGCGGTGAGCGGGGGTCGATCCACGAGCAGTACTTC.

The rearrangement uses TRBV6-2 or TRBV6-3 and TRBJ2-5, with 9 bases identical to TRBD1. Germline CDR1 and CDR2: MNHEY and SVGEGT. CDR3 length: 14 residues. Germline trimming cut 5 bases from V and 4 bases from J; bases unmatched to any gene: 5. Here the CDR3 reads CASSTGGRGETQYF. For the CDR3, the DNA is TGTGCCAGCAGTACAGGGGGCCGGGGAGAGACCCAGTACTTC.

The chain employs TRBV2 and TRBJ1-4, with a weak D call TRBD1 (6 bases). Per germline, CDR1 SNHLY and CDR2 FYNNEI. The ends were cut back, 7 bases at V and 0 bases at J, with 9 bases in the middle. This CDR3 region has 14 residues. For the CDR3, the DNA is TGTGCCAGCAAGTGGACAGCAACTAATGAAAAACTGTTTTTT. It specifies CASKWTATNEKLFF.

V gene TRBV24-1 combines with J gene TRBJ2-3, with TRBD1 as a possible D gene (6 bases). Trimming removed 4 bases at V and 2 bases at J, with 12 bases between. CDR1 and CDR2 from the germline V gene are KGHDR and SFDVKD. The length of the CDR3 is 15 residues. CDR3 bases: TGTGCCACCAGTGAGGTAGGACAGAACACAGATACGCAGTATTTT. Protein sequence: CATSEVGQNTDTQYF.

This clone was seen just once. V and J are TRBV7-2 and TRBJ2-5; 8 bases align to TRBD1. V lost 1 base and J lost 5; bases outside the gene matches: 6. Germline CDR1 SGHTA, CDR2 FQGNSA. The CDR3 spans 15 residues. The CDR3 loop reads CASSLGAGGWETQYF. CDR3 in DNA: TGTGCCAGCAGCTTAGGAGCAGGGGGCTGGGAGACCCAGTACTTC.

The chain couples TRBV5-4 to TRBJ2-1; no definite D call. This CDR3 comprises 11 residues. Germline V gene data show CDR1 as SGHNT and CDR2 as YYREEE (reference sequence). V shed 2 bases and J shed 5 bases, with 2 bases lying between them. CDR3 loop: CASSFDNEQFF. CDR3 nucleotide sequence: TGTGCCAGCAGCTTCGACAATGAGCAGTTCTTC. The full variable domain, rest sourced from reference TRBV5-4 and TRBJ2-1, is ETGVTQSPTHLIKTRGQQVTLRCSSQSGHNTVSWYQQALGQGPQFIFQYYREEENGRGNFPPRFSGLQFPNYSSELNVNALELDDSALYLCASSFDNEQFFGPGTRLTVL.